The clone carrying this T cell receptor (beta chain) was seen more than once but under ten times. No antigen is known for it. V was clipped by 7 bases and J by 0 bases, with 13 bases between them. The germline gives CDR1 SNHLY, CDR2 FYNNEI. The CDR3 runs 14 residues. The data stem from a study of T-cell reconstitution after alpha-beta-depleted transplantation in children. A library of TCRbeta sequences, prepared with unique molecular identifiers, was generated. MiXCR, run by TCRdb on the PCR reads, gives a single entry per CDR3 protein. The table lists around 370,000 distinct CDR3 sequences, 15% to 20% of them singletons. Study-level results: From surviving recipient T cells and thymic progenitors came the high day-60 TCRbeta diversity observed in some patients. Newly generated T cells supplied most T-cell counts and diversity one year post-transplant. Reportedly, alpha-beta T cells present about two months post-transplant originated from several hundred expanded clones of graft origin.

This clonotype was sampled from a male patient between 2 and 15 years old who had a stem cell transplant for acute lymphoblastic leukemia, so the T cells may come from the graft donor. Material: PBMCs, mostly from graft donor cells, obtained 360 days after TCRalphabeta/CD19-depleted stem cell transplant. The rearrangement uses TRBV2 and TRBJ2-7, with D possibly matching TRBD2 (5 bases). CDR3 sequence reads: CASTGLLVSYEQYF. CDR3 in DNA: TGTGCCAGCACCGGACTCTTGGTCTCCTACGAGCAGTACTTC.